The TCR beta chain under discussion was sequenced for a study of cytomegalovirus exposure and HLA in healthy donors. The PCR ran on 60 Vbeta and 13 Jbeta primers. The assay was immunoSEQ multiplex PCR, and TCRdb's table has in-frame clones only and misses some. The table has around 130,000 clones, 70% to 85% seen once. From germline, CDR1 is SGHRS and CDR2 YFSETQ. The V end was cut by 3 bases, the J end by 1 base, with 2 bases between. CDR3 length equals 11 residues. For this clone: Antigen unknown.

General study points: Later analysis indicated greater clonal expansion among HLA-associated TCR beta chains than among equally common other chains.

This sequence was found in a young woman in good health and CMV-seropositive. The J gene is TRBJ2-7, the V gene TRBV5-1; D unclear. Sample: PBMCs. The CDR3 DNA is TGCGCCAGCAGCTCTTCCTACGAGCAGTACTTC. It codes for CASSSSYEQYF.